This is a list of T cell receptor beta chains from one sample in a study of cytomegalovirus exposure and HLA in healthy donors. The repertoire was sequenced with immunoSEQ multiplex PCR; TCRdb's copy has only in-frame clones and lacks some. The sample lists roughly 100,000 clones, about 95% occurring once. Sequenced input: PBMCs. These receptors were taken from a woman aged 18-29 years in good health and CMV-seronegative. Both conserved end residues are part of each CDR3. D genes are given only for firm matches. The size entry is marked missing in some rows and otherwise reads once, few, many or a size class.

D	V	J	length	size	CDR3	DNA
TRBD2	TRBV29-1	TRBJ2-3	15	.	CSVEGSGTSTDTQYF	TGCAGCGTTGAGGGTAGCGGGACTAGCACAGATACGCAGTATTTT
.	TRBV7-8	TRBJ2-4	13	.	CASSLAGQNIQYF	TGTGCCAGCAGCTTAGCGGGCCAAAACATTCAGTACTTC
TRBD1	TRBV15	TRBJ1-1	16	.	CATSGPRQGANTEAFF	TGTGCCACCAGCGGACCGCGACAGGGTGCGAACACTGAAGCTTTCTTT
TRBD2	TRBV2	TRBJ2-1	12	.	CASSQGRAEQFF	TGTGCCAGCAGTCAAGGGAGGGCTGAGCAGTTCTTC
TRBD1	TRBV5-5	TRBJ1-1	14	once	CASSQQDRGRDAFF	TGTGCCAGCAGCCAGCAGGACAGGGGGCGGGATGCTTTCTTT
.	TRBV11-3	TRBJ1-2	14	once	CASSSYSDTRGYTF	TGTGCCAGCAGCTCGTACAGTGATACGAGAGGCTACACCTTC
TRBD2	TRBV7-9	TRBJ2-1	15	.	CASTPGTSAYNEQFF	TGTGCCAGCACCCCCGGGACTAGCGCTTACAATGAGCAGTTCTTC
.	TRBV25-1	TRBJ2-3	14	.	CASSEIEFTDTQYF	TGTGCCAGCAGTGAAATCGAGTTCACAGATACGCAGTATTTT
.	TRBV19	TRBJ1-1	14	.	CASNIRDMNTEAFF	TGTGCCAGTAATATACGGGATATGAACACTGAAGCTTTCTTT
TRBD1	TRBV27	TRBJ2-6	19	.	CASSYHRGRITFGANVLTF	TGTGCCAGCAGTTACCACAGGGGGCGGATTACCTTTGGGGCCAACGTCCTGACTTTC
.	TRBV11-2	TRBJ2-3	14	.	CASSSSTGQDTQYF	TGTGCCAGCAGCTCATCTACAGGGCAAGATACGCAGTATTTT
TRBD2	TRBV7-2	TRBJ2-3	15	.	CASSWSGAKTDTQYF	TGTGCCAGCAGCTGGAGCGGGGCCAAAACAGATACGCAGTATTTT
TRBD1	TRBV27	TRBJ1-2	15	.	CASSPRTGGDYGYTF	TGTGCCAGCAGTCCCCGGACAGGGGGGGACTATGGCTACACCTTC
.	TRBV5-5	TRBJ1-2	14	few	CASSLRASLYGYTF	TGTGCCAGCAGCTTGCGCGCCTCTCTTTATGGCTACACCTTC
.	TRBV5-8	TRBJ1-2	13	.	CASSPTGFYGYTF	TGTGCCAGCAGCCCCACAGGGTTCTATGGCTACACCTTC
.	TRBV27	TRBJ2-1	15	.	CASSFSKSSYNEQFF	TGTGCCAGCAGTTTTTCCAAGAGCTCCTACAATGAGCAGTTCTTC
.	TRBV5-1	TRBJ1-3	15	.	CASSLDSYSGNTIYF	TGCGCCAGCAGCTTGGACAGCTACTCTGGAAACACCATATATTTT
.	TRBV4-1	TRBJ1-1	14	.	CASSQDIGQYEAFF	TGCGCCAGCAGCCAAGATATAGGACAGTATGAAGCTTTCTTT
TRBD1	TRBV2	TRBJ2-5	13	.	CASRQGAGETQYF	TGTGCCAGCAGACAGGGGGCAGGCGAGACCCAGTACTTC
.	TRBV25-1	TRBJ1-1	14	once	CASSDIQGNTEAFF	TGTGCCAGCAGTGACATCCAGGGGAACACTGAAGCTTTCTTT
.	TRBV28	TRBJ2-6	14	.	CASSDSAGANVLTF	TGTGCCAGTTCCGACAGTGCTGGGGCCAACGTCCTGACTTTC
.	TRBV5-6	TRBJ2-2	15	.	CASSFTHRNTGELFF	TGTGCCAGCAGCTTTACACACAGAAACACCGGGGAGCTGTTTTTT
TRBD1	TRBV7-7	TRBJ2-5	15	.	CASSFPGGAGETQYF	TGTGCTAGCAGCTTTCCAGGGGGCGCGGGGGAGACCCAGTACTTC
TRBD1	TRBV19	TRBJ1-1	12	.	CVLQGVNTEAFF	TGTGTCCTACAGGGGGTGAACACTGAAGCTTTCTTT
TRBD1	TRBV19	TRBJ1-1	16	.	CASSNRRGPVNTEAFF	TGTGCCAGTAGTAACCGTAGGGGGCCCGTGAACACTGAAGCTTTCTTT
TRBD2	TRBV5-5	TRBJ2-7	15	few	CASSLTSGDIYEQYF	TGTGCCAGCAGCTTGACTAGCGGGGATATCTACGAGCAGTACTTC
.	TRBV11-2	TRBJ1-4	16	.	CASSLLNRAGNEKLFF	TGTGCCAGCAGCTTACTTAACAGGGCGGGTAATGAAAAACTGTTTTTT
TRBD1	TRBV27	TRBJ2-7	15	.	CASSIGTGAPYEQYF	TGTGCCAGCAGTATCGGGACAGGGGCCCCCTACGAGCAGTACTTC
TRBD1	TRBV19	TRBJ1-5	13	.	CASGDRGPGPQHF	TGTGCCAGTGGGGACAGGGGCCCGGGGCCCCAGCATTTT
TRBD2	TRBV10-1	TRBJ2-7	15	.	CASSKDLAGLYEQYF	TGCGCCAGCAGTAAAGACCTAGCGGGACTCTACGAGCAGTACTTC
TRBD1	TRBV12-5	TRBJ2-2	15	.	CASGRGQGLTGELFF	TGTGCTAGTGGACGTGGACAGGGACTGACCGGGGAGCTGTTTTTT
.	TRBV7-9	TRBJ1-3	13	.	CASSPFSGNTIYF	TGTGCCAGCAGCCCTTTTTCTGGAAACACCATATATTTT
.	TRBV9	TRBJ1-2	17	.	CASSVKAAPEGNYGYTF	TGTGCCAGCAGCGTGAAGGCAGCCCCAGAGGGAAACTATGGCTACACCTTC